This paragraph reports one T cell receptor beta chain. Its antigen is still unknown. DNA at around 190 ng, about 30,000 T cell genomes, went into sorted-subset replicate PCRs. Produced via immunoSEQ multiplex PCR; TCRdb's table is partial and in-frame only. The top ten hold under 0.15% of the sample, which has about 2,500,000 clones, about 92% seen once. This entry belongs to a study of shared clonotypes between healthy human individuals. Overall study findings and caveats: Researchers sampled only blood; tissue repertoires likely differ. Naive subsets usually exceeded memory subsets in estimated richness. Non-shared clonotypes had lower generation probabilities than clonotypes shared by all four sorted-subset donors.

Input material: naive CD4+ T cells sorted from blood. Subset specified: CD45RA+ positively selected. The receptor comes from a man aged 18-30 years in good health.

The CDR3 nucleotides read TGTGCCTGGAGTCATGGGGGGTCGGACACTGAAGCTTTCTTT. It codes for CAWSHGGSDTEAFF. The chain carries TRBV30 and TRBJ1-1, with D perhaps matching TRBD1 (5 bases). CDR1 and CDR2 (germline): GTSNPN, SVGIG (reference sequence). Trimming cost V 2 bases and J 3 bases, with 13 bases left between them. The CDR3 sequence is 14 residues long.